These 24 T cell receptor beta chains were all obtained from the same sample, sequenced in a study of blood T cell repertoires in COVID-19. Assay: immunoSEQ multiplex PCR; the TCRdb copy retains only in-frame clones and omits some. Of over 140,000 clones in the sample, roughly 76% were seen once. Material: peripheral blood. The receptors shown here come from a woman between 45 and 60 years old with active or convalescent COVID-19.

This chain's CDR3 is CATDPGTSGRSDEQFF. The DNA for the CDR3 is TGTGCCACGGATCCGGGGACTAGCGGGAGGAGCGATGAGCAGTTCTTC. The V gene is TRBV10-3, the J gene TRBJ2-1; 15 nucleotides align to TRBD2. CDR3 length equals 16 residues. With 10 bases clipped from V and 8 bases from J, the junction kept 12 bases outside the gene matches. Per germline, CDR1 ENHRY and CDR2 SYGVKD.

This rearrangement joins TRBV4-2 to TRBJ2-3; D call uncertain. This CDR3 has 14 residues. Trimming shortened V by 0 bases and J by 8 bases, and 12 bases separated the two germline ends. Germline V gene sequence: CDR1 LGHNA, CDR2 YNFKEQ. The CDR3 loop reads CASSQDHPLGTQYF. CDR3 DNA: TGTGCCAGCAGCCAAGATCACCCCCTCGGTACGCAGTATTTT.

The genes are TRBV27 and TRBJ2-7, with 7 bases that match TRBD1. The germline V gene encodes CDR1 MNHEY and CDR2 SMNVEV (reference sequence). The CDR3 totals 15 residues. V lost 6 bases to trimming and J lost 2 bases; unmatched junction nucleotides: 10. The DNA of the CDR3 is TGTGCCAGCAGCCCGGGACAGTCAATCACCTACGAGCAGTACTTC. Translation gives CASSPGQSITYEQYF.

In regard to this clone: The sample has other DNA sequences that encode this CDR3 too. The rearrangement joins TRBV28 to TRBJ1-1; 9 bases match TRBD1. This CDR3 contains 15 residues. Germline CDR1 reads MDHEN; CDR2 reads SYDVKM. The V segment lost 4 bases and the J segment 5 bases; nucleotides outside the gene matches: 8. The CDR3 reads CASSSPGTGRTEAFF. CDR3 coding DNA: TGTGCCAGCAGTTCTCCCGGGACAGGGCGGACTGAAGCTTTCTTT.

V usage is TRBV5-1 and J usage is TRBJ1-2; a possible D gene is TRBD1 (6 bases). Deletions cut 1 base from V and 6 bases from J, with 10 bases between. CDR1 is SGHRS, CDR2 YFSETQ, per germline. The CDR3 length is 13 residues. CDR3 sequence (DNA): TGCGCCAGCAGCTTGAACAGGGAACATGGCTACACCTTC. It specifies CASSLNREHGYTF.

V is TRBV27 and J is TRBJ1-4; 7 bases match TRBD1. The CDR3 has 18 amino acids. The V gene's germline CDR1 is MNHEY and CDR2 SMNVEV (reference sequence). The trim removed 5 bases at V and 0 bases at J, leaving 12 bases unmatched. CDR3 protein: CASSRQGGLLATNEKLFF. CDR3 nucleotide sequence: TGTGCCAGCAGTCGACAGGGCGGTTTACTTGCAACTAATGAAAAACTGTTTTTT.

CDR3 DNA sequence: TGTGCCAGCAGCTTAGGGACTAGCGGGGGAGAGACCCAGTACTTC. It translates to CASSLGTSGGETQYF. V and J are TRBV7-3 and TRBJ2-5, with 14 bases aligning to TRBD2. From germline, CDR1 is SGHTA and CDR2 FQGTGA. V lost 2 bases to trimming and J lost 4 bases; unmatched junction nucleotides: 0. CDR3 length: 15 amino acids.

The V call is TRBV12-2, the J call TRBJ1-5. TRBV12-2 is a listed pseudogene. This CDR3 contains 13 residues. The CDR3 loop reads CASRFRGNQPQHF. The CDR3 region has the DNA TGTGCAAGTCGCTTTCGGGGCAATCAGCCCCAGCATTTT.

The count of this clone is one. V and J are TRBV6-5 and TRBJ1-6; TRBD1 aligns across 8 bases. This CDR3 contains 14 residues. Germline CDR1 reads MNHEY; CDR2 reads SVGAGI. V was pared by 6 bases and J by 10 bases, with 8 bases of the junction left unmatched. CDR3 sequence: CASSRTGGESPLHF. The DNA for the CDR3 is TGTGCCAGCAGCCGTACAGGGGGAGAATCACCCCTCCACTTT.

The chain joins TRBV15 to TRBJ1-2; 7 positions match TRBD1. The CDR3 consists of 15 residues. Looked up from germline, CDR1 is LNHNV and CDR2 is YYDKDF (reference sequence). Trimming took 5 bases from V and 3 from J; bases not matched to a gene: 9. Here the CDR3 reads CATSLDRAVDYGYTF. The CDR3 DNA reads TGTGCCACCAGCCTCGACAGGGCCGTCGACTATGGCTACACCTTC.

The CDR3 loop reads CASTSPGKGPQHF. DNA for the CDR3: TGTGCCAGCACCTCCCCAGGGAAGGGCCCCCAGCATTTT. The chain combines TRBV12-3 or TRBV12-4 with TRBJ1-5, with a tentative D call TRBD1 (5 bases). The CDR3 runs 13 residues. The V end was cut by 7 bases, the J end by 10 bases, with 17 bases between.

This clone was seen once. The chain uses TRBV15 and TRBJ1-6, with 7 bases that match TRBD1. The CDR3 covers 17 residues. CDR1 and CDR2 from the germline V gene are LNHNV and YYDKDF (reference sequence). J gave up 10 bases and V 0 bases, and 12 bases lay outside the gene matches. CDR3 coding DNA: TGTGCCACCAGCAGAGATCATTTCAAACAGGGGAAATCACCCCTCCACTTT. It is translated as CATSRDHFKQGKSPLHF. The entire variable domain, with the rest obtained from reference TRBV15 and TRBJ1-6, is as follows: DAMVIQNPRYQVTQFGKPVTLSCSQTLNHNVMYWYQQKSSQAPKLLFHYYDKDFNNEADTPDNFQSRRPNTSFCFLDIRSPGLGDTAMYLCATSRDHFKQGKSPLHFGNGTRLTVT.

The rearrangement joins TRBV28 to TRBJ1-2, with D perhaps TRBD1 (5 bases). The germline V gene encodes CDR1 MDHEN and CDR2 SYDVKM. The CDR3 totals 15 residues. V lost 5 bases to trimming and J lost 2 bases, with 15 bases between them. CDR3 loop: CASSLGGWANYGYTF. The CDR3 DNA is TGTGCCAGCAGTCTCGGGGGTTGGGCAAACTATGGCTACACCTTC.

This clone was found a few times. This chain connects TRBV5-4 to TRBJ2-5; D uncertain. There are 14 residues in the CDR3. The V end was cut by 0 bases, the J end by 4 bases, with 10 bases between. Germline V gene lookup returns CDR1 SGHNT and CDR2 YYREEE (reference sequence). CDR3 sequence: CASSLGGVGETQYF. The CDR3 DNA reads TGTGCCAGCAGCTTGGGAGGAGTCGGAGAGACCCAGTACTTC.

V is TRBV9 and J is TRBJ1-2; possibly TRBD1 for D (6 bases). V lost 4 bases and J lost 2, with 18 bases in between. Germline CDR1 is SGDLS and CDR2 is YYNGEE. This CDR3 region has 16 residues. CDR3 sequence: CASSLRGQGLNYGYTF. Written as DNA, the CDR3 is TGTGCCAGCAGCCTGCGGGGGCAGGGACTAAACTATGGCTACACCTTC.

J is TRBJ1-6 and V is TRBV5-1; D may be TRBD1 (6 bases). V was clipped by 4 bases and J by 6 bases, with 8 bases between them. CDR1 is SGHRS, CDR2 YFSETQ, per germline. The CDR3 has 13 residues. The CDR3 here is CASSTDSNSPLHF. DNA of the CDR3: TGCGCCAGCAGCACGGACAGTAATTCACCCCTCCACTTT.

The chain links TRBV6-2 or TRBV6-3 to TRBJ1-5, with D tentatively TRBD1 (5 bases). Looked up from germline, CDR1 is MNHEY and CDR2 is SVGEGT. The CDR3 contains 14 residues. Trimming took off 0 bases at V and 9 bases at J, with 12 bases between the two ends. For the CDR3, the DNA is TGTGCCAGCAGTTACTCGACGACAGCCGGGCCCCAGCATTTT. This sequence encodes CASSYSTTAGPQHF.

This clone was picked up a small number of times. The CDR3 nucleotides read TGTGCCAGCAGCTTCTCGGGACAGCGAAATGAAAAACTGTTTTTT. Residues: CASSFSGQRNEKLFF. The chain links TRBV7-2 to TRBJ1-4; 7 bases align to TRBD1. The CDR3 has 15 residues. Germline V gene data show CDR1 as SGHTA and CDR2 as FQGNSA. V shed 3 bases and J 5 bases; nucleotides not matched to a gene: 6.

J is TRBJ1-6 and V is TRBV29-1; 7 bases agree with TRBD1. Unmatched junction bases numbered 6, after V lost 2 bases and J lost 2 bases. This CDR3 has 16 residues. CDR1 is SQVTM and CDR2 is ANQGSEA in the germline V gene. In DNA, the CDR3 is TGCAGCGTTGAACCGGGACAGCGTACCTATAATTCACCCCTCCACTTT. This encodes CSVEPGQRTYNSPLHF.

The chain recombines TRBV20-1 with TRBJ1-1, with a weak D call TRBD1 (6 bases). Trimming removed 3 bases at V and 8 bases at J, with 10 bases between. The CDR3 totals 11 residues. Germline V CDR1 and CDR2: DFQATT, SNEGSKA (reference sequence). The CDR3: CSASLTGEAFF. CDR3 in DNA: TGCAGTGCTAGTCTCACAGGGGAAGCTTTCTTT.

J is TRBJ2-2 and V is TRBV21-1; TRBD1, the table's D call, was not compared with the DNA. TRBV21-1 is recorded as a pseudogene. The CDR3 is 17 amino acids. The CDR3 DNA reads as TGTGCCAGCAGCAAAGAGGGTACAGGGGACCTCACCGGGGAGCTGTTTTTT. It is translated as CASSKEGTGDLTGELFF.

V usage is TRBV7-9 and J usage is TRBJ2-5, with TRBD1 matching 9 bases. Trimming took 4 bases from V and 5 from J; bases not matched to a gene: 5. The CDR3 spans 14 residues. Germline CDR1 reads SEHNR; CDR2 reads FQNEAQ (reference sequence). CDR3 nucleotide sequence: TGTGCCAGCAGCTCCCGGACAGGGGCCGAGACCCAGTACTTC. Residues: CASSSRTGAETQYF.

This chain links TRBV2 with TRBJ1-4, with D uncertain. The CDR3 loop spans 15 amino acids. With 6 bases removed from V and 5 bases from J, the gap between germline ends came to 16 bases. CDR1 and CDR2 (germline): SNHLY, FYNNEI. CDR3 sequence: CASSNRIPRNEKLFF. CDR3 nucleotide sequence: TGTGCCAGCAGCAACAGAATCCCGCGAAATGAAAAACTGTTTTTT.

V and J are TRBV6-5 and TRBJ1-6, with D possibly being TRBD1 (5 bases). V was trimmed by 7 bases and J by 5 bases, leaving 12 bases between them. Germline CDR1 and CDR2: MNHEY and SVGAGI. The CDR3 has 14 residues. The CDR3 is CASKGGVDNSPLHF. The CDR3 DNA follows: TGTGCCAGCAAAGGAGGGGTTGATAATTCACCCCTCCACTTT.